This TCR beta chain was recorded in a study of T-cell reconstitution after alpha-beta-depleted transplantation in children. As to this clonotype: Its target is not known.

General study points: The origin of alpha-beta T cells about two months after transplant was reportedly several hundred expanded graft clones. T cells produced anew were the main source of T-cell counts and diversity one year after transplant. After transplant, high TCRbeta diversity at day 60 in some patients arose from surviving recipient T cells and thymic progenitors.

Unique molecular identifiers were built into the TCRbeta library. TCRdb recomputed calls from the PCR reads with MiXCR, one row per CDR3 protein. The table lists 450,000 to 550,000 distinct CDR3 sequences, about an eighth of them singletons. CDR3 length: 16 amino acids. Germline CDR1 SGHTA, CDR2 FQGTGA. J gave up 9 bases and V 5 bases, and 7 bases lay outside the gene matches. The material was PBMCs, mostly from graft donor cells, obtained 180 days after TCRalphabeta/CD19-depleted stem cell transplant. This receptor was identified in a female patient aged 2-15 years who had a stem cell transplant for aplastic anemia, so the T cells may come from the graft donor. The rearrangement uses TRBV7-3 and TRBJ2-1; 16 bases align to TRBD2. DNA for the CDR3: TGTGCCAGCAGCCCGGGGACTAGCGGGAGGGGTGGTGAGCAGTTCTTC. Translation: CASSPGTSGRGGEQFF. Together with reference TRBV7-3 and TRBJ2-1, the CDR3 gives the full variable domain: GAGVSQTPSNKVTEKGKYVELRCDPISGHTALYWYRQSLGQGPEFLIYFQGTGAADDSGLPNDRFFAVRPEGSVSTLKIQRTERGDSAVYLCASSPGTSGRGGEQFFGPGTRLTVL.